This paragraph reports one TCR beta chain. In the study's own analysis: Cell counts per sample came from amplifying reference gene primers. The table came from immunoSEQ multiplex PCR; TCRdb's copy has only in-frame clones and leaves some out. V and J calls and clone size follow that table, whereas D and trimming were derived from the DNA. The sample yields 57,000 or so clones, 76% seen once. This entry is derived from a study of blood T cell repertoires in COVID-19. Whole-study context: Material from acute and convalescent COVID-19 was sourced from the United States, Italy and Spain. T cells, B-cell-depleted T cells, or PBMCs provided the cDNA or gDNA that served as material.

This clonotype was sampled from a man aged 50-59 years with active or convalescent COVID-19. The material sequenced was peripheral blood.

CDR3: CASSFKLGSEAFF. DNA for the CDR3: TGTGCCAGCAGTTTTAAACTCGGGTCTGAAGCTTTCTTT. J is TRBJ1-1 and V is TRBV12-3 or TRBV12-4; no firm D call. The ends were cut back, 3 bases at V and 6 bases at J, with 11 bases in the middle. The CDR3 is 13 amino acids.